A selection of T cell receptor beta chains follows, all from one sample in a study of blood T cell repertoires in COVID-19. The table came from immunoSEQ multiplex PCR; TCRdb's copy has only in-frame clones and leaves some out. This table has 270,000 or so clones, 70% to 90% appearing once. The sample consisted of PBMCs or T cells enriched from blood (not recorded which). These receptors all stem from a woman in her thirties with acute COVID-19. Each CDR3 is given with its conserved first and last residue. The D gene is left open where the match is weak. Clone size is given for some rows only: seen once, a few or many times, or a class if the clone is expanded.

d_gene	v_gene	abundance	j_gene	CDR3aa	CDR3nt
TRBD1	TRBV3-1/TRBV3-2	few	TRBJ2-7	CASSPGQGVTEQYF	TGTGCCAGCAGCCCCGGGCAGGGGGTTACCGAGCAGTACTTC
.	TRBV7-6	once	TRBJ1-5	CASSLSGSAPQHF	TGTGCCAGCAGCTTAAGCGGGTCAGCGCCCCAGCATTTT
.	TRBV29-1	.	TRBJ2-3	CSVGVVGRSTDTQYF	TGCAGCGTTGGGGTAGTTGGCAGGAGCACAGATACGCAGTATTTT
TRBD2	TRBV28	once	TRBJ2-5	CASSTSGYQETQYF	TGTGCCAGCAGCACTAGCGGATACCAAGAGACCCAGTACTTC
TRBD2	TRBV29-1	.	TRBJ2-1	CSVEDFRGSNNEQFF	TGCAGCGTTGAAGATTTCCGCGGGAGCAACAATGAGCAGTTCTTC
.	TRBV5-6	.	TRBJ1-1	CASSIDRYTEAFF	TGTGCCAGCAGCATCGACAGATACACTGAAGCTTTCTTT
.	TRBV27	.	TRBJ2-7	CASSLRPGVSSYEQYF	TGTGCCAGCAGTTTGAGGCCGGGGGTGAGCTCCTACGAGCAGTACTTC
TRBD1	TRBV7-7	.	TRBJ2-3	CASSPGQGWIDTQYF	TGTGCTAGCAGCCCCGGACAGGGGTGGATAGATACGCAGTATTTT
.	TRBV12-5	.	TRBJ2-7	CASGLITNEQYF	TGTGCTAGTGGTTTGATAACTAACGAGCAGTACTTC
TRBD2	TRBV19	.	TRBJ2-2	CASRSGGPPGELFF	TGTGCCAGTAGATCGGGAGGGCCTCCCGGGGAGCTGTTTTTT
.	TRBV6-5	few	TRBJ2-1	CASPSPGPYNEQFF	TGTGCCAGCCCGTCCCCAGGGCCGTACAATGAGCAGTTCTTC
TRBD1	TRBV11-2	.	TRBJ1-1	CASSSRTGVGTEAFF	TGTGCCAGCAGCTCCCGGACAGGGGTGGGCACTGAAGCTTTCTTT
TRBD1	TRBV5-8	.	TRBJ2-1	CASSLAGQGLNEQFF	TGTGCCAGCAGCTTGGCGGGACAGGGGCTCAATGAGCAGTTCTTC
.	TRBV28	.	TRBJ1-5	CASSLTGPAAQHF	TGTGCCAGCAGTTTAACAGGCCCCGCAGCCCAGCATTTT
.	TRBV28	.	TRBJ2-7	CASSLAGISSYEQYF	TGTGCCAGCAGTTTAGCAGGGATTAGCTCCTACGAGCAGTACTTC
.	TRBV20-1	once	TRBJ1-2	CSASSYGYTF	TGCAGTGCTAGCTCCTATGGCTACACCTTC
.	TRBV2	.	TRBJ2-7	CASSDGYEQYF	TGTGCCAGCAGTGACGGCTACGAGCAGTACTTC
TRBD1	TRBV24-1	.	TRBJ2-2	CATSDPTGGLTGELFF	TGTGCCACCAGTGACCCGACAGGGGGCCTAACCGGGGAGCTGTTTTTT
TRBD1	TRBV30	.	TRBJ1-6	CAWTRQGFLDSPLHF	TGTGCCTGGACCCGACAGGGATTTCTGGATTCACCCCTCCACTTT
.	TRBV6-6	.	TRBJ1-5	CASSSWNGGNQPQHF	TGTGCCAGCAGTTCCTGGAATGGAGGCAATCAGCCCCAGCATTTT
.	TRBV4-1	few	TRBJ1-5	CASSQFAQGNNQPQHF	TGCGCCAGCAGCCAATTTGCACAGGGCAACAATCAGCCCCAGCATTTT
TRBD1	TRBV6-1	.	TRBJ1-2	CASSEARDRGHPDYGYTF	TGTGCCAGCAGTGAAGCCCGGGACAGGGGGCATCCGGACTATGGCTACACCTTC
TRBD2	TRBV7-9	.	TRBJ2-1	CASREGTSGSSEQFF	TGTGCCAGCAGGGAAGGGACTAGCGGGAGTAGTGAGCAGTTCTTC
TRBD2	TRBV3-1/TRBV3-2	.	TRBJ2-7	CASSPIAGKGSGEQYF	TGTGCCAGCAGCCCGATAGCGGGAAAGGGAAGTGGCGAGCAGTACTTC
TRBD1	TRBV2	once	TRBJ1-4	CASRRQGASYEKLFF	TGTGCCAGCAGACGACAGGGGGCATCCTACGAAAAACTGTTTTTT
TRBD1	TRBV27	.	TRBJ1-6	CASSYYRGAIDSPLHF	TGTGCCAGCAGTTATTACAGGGGGGCAATCGACTCACCCCTCCACTTT
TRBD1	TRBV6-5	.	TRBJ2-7	CASRGQAGSYEQYF	TGTGCCAGCAGGGGACAGGCCGGCTCCTACGAGCAGTACTTC
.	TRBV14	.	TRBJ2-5	CASSQGKTRGTQYF	TGTGCCAGCAGCCAAGGGAAGACCAGGGGGACCCAGTACTTC
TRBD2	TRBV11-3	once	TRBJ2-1	CASSGYSGSAYNEQFF	TGTGCCAGCAGCGGATATAGCGGGAGCGCCTACAATGAGCAGTTCTTC
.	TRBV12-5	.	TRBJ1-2	CASGLDLQGPVGYTF	TGTGCTAGTGGTTTGGATCTCCAGGGCCCAGTTGGCTACACCTTC
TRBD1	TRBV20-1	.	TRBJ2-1	CSFLQGIEQFF	TGCAGTTTTCTACAGGGGATTGAGCAGTTCTTC
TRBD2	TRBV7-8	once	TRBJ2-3	CASSTGLADSTDTQYF	TGTGCCAGCAGCACAGGACTAGCGGATAGCACAGATACGCAGTATTTT
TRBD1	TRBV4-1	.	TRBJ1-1	CASSQDRVGANAEAFF	TGCGCCAGCAGCCAGGACAGGGTGGGGGCGAACGCTGAAGCTTTCTTT
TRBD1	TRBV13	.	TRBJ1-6	CASSSSGTVGSPLHF	TGTGCCAGCAGCTCGTCCGGGACAGTGGGTTCACCCCTCCACTTT
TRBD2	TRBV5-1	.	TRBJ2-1	CASSLGTSDNEQFF	TGCGCCAGCAGCCTCGGGACTAGCGACAATGAGCAGTTCTTC
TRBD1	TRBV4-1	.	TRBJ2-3	CASSRTGDTQYF	TGCGCCAGCAGCAGGACAGGGGATACGCAGTATTTT
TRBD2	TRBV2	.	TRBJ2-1	CASTIGAGTSFPEQFF	TGTGCCAGCACTATTGGTGCAGGGACTAGCTTTCCTGAGCAGTTCTTC
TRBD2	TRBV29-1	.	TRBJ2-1	CSVEGRVETSDPNEQFF	TGCAGCGTTGAAGGGCGTGTTGAGACTAGCGACCCGAATGAGCAGTTCTTC
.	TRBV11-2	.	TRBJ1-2	CASSSPTGNYGYTF	TGTGCCAGCAGCTCACCGACAGGAAACTATGGCTACACCTTC
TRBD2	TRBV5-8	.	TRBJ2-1	CASSLLGLAGGPYNEQFF	TGTGCCAGCAGCTTACTGGGGCTAGCGGGAGGGCCCTACAATGAGCAGTTCTTC
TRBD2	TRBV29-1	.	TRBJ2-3	CSVEGWEGTAGDTQYF	TGCAGCGTTGAAGGGTGGGAGGGGACCGCGGGAGATACGCAGTATTTT
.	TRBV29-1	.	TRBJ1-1	CSVEVGAGTEAFF	TGCAGCGTTGAGGTGGGGGCAGGCACTGAAGCTTTCTTT
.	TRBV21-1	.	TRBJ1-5	CASSKEWTGGGPVDQPQHF	TGTGCCAGCAGCAAGGAATGGACAGGCGGAGGGCCGGTGGACCAGCCCCAGCATTTT
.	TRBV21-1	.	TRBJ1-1	CASSKDPRGYMNTEAFF	TGTGCCAGCAGCAAAGACCCTCGGGGGTACATGAACACTGAAGCTTTCTTT
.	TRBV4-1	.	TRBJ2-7	CASSQDQGESSYEQYF	TGCGCCAGCAGCCAAGATCAGGGCGAGTCCTCCTACGAGCAGTACTTC
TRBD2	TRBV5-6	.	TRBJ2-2	CASSNGLAGGTGELFF	TGTGCCAGCAGCAACGGACTAGCGGGAGGTACCGGGGAGCTGTTTTTT
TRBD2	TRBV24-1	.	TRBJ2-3	CATSESSGVAATDTQYF	TGTGCCACCAGTGAGTCTAGCGGGGTCGCTGCCACAGATACGCAGTATTTT
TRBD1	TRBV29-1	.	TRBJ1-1	CSVEAGQGTEAFF	TGCAGCGTTGAAGCGGGACAGGGAACCGAAGCTTTCTTT
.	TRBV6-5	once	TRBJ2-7	CASSRQSYEQYF	TGTGCCAGCAGCAGACAATCGTACGAGCAGTACTTC
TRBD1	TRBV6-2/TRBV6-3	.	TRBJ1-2	CASSYDDRVGGYTF	TGTGCCAGCAGTTACGACGACAGGGTCGGTGGCTACACCTTC
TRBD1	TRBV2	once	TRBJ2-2	CASRAGTGMSTGEPFF	TGTGCCAGCAGGGCCGGGACAGGGATGTCCACCGGGGAGCCGTTTTTT
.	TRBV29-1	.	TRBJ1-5	CSGGEGNQPQHF	TGCAGCGGCGGTGAAGGCAATCAGCCCCAGCATTTT
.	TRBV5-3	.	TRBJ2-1	CARSSAEGYNEQFF	TGTGCCAGAAGTTCAGCAGAGGGATACAATGAGCAGTTCTTC
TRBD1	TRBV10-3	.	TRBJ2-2	CAISESAREDRGRSTGELFF	TGTGCCATCAGTGAGTCGGCCAGAGAGGACAGGGGGCGAAGCACCGGGGAGCTGTTTTTT
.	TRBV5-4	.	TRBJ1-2	CASSLDTGISPDYGYTF	TGTGCCAGCAGCTTGGACACGGGGATATCCCCAGACTATGGCTACACCTTC
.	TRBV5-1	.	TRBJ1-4	CASSVSATNEKLFF	TGCGCCAGCAGCGTCTCCGCAACTAATGAAAAACTGTTTTTT
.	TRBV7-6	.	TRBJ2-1	CASSGRTDYNEQFF	TGTGCCAGCAGCGGGCGGACAGACTACAATGAGCAGTTCTTC